These 25 T cell receptor beta chains were all obtained from the same sample, sequenced in a study of T cell repertoires in cytomegalovirus infection. TCRdb reanalysed the reads using MiXCR and keeps one entry per CDR3 protein. The repertoire holds a few hundred thousand distinct CDR3 sequences, with approximately 9.1% as singletons. The sample was PBMCs. The receptors shown here come from a human donor in good health (CMV status not recorded). Some clones in this sample may be carry-over from other donors' samples.

The table lists this clonotype with many counts. The chain combines TRBV7-8 with TRBJ1-2, with TRBD1 identical over 10 bases. The ends lost 2 bases at V and 7 bases at J; junction bases unmatched: 4. The CDR3 spans 14 residues. CDR1 SGHVS and CDR2 FQNEAQ come from the germline V gene. Written as DNA, the CDR3 is TGTGCCAGCAGCTTATTCCGGGACAGGGGTGGCTACACCTTC. Translated: CASSLFRDRGGYTF.

This clonotype was detected ten times or more. This chain connects TRBV7-2 to TRBJ2-7; TRBD2 aligns across 9 bases. The germline gives CDR1 SGHTA, CDR2 FQGNSA. Trimming cost V 5 bases and J 7 bases; bases outside gene matches: 12. The CDR3 is 15 amino acids. CDR3 DNA sequence: TGTGCCAGCAGCACCTTGGTAGCGGGAGCTGGGGAGCAGTACTTC. Its protein product is CASSTLVAGAGEQYF.

This sequence joins TRBV6-6 and TRBJ1-1; possibly TRBD1 for D (5 bases). Germline V gene data show CDR1 as MNHNY and CDR2 as SVGAGI (reference sequence). Trimming removed 2 bases at V and 2 bases at J, with 12 bases between. The CDR3 loop spans 15 amino acids. CDR3: CASSYVGRANTEAFF. The CDR3 DNA reads as TGTGCCAGCAGTTACGTAGGCAGGGCAAACACTGAAGCTTTCTTT.

This clonotype came up many times. The chain employs TRBV6-1 and TRBJ2-7; TRBD2 matches at 11 bases. Germline assignment: CDR1 MNHNS and CDR2 SASEGT. The J segment lost 2 bases and the V segment lost 5 bases, leaving 5 bases of the junction unmatched. This CDR3 is 15 amino acids long. Written as DNA, the CDR3 is TGTGCCAGCAGTCCGGGACTAGCGGCGACCTACGAGCAGTACTTC. This encodes CASSPGLAATYEQYF.

This clonotype has a count of ten or more. V and J are TRBV7-2 and TRBJ2-4, with a possible D match to TRBD2 (6 bases). Per the germline V gene, CDR1 is SGHTA and CDR2 is FQGNSA. Trimming removed 5 bases at V and 8 bases at J, with 19 bases between. This CDR3 is built from 15 residues. This chain's CDR3 is CASSPWTTQADIQYF. The CDR3 coding sequence is TGTGCCAGCAGCCCATGGACTACTCAGGCAGACATTCAGTACTTC.

In this sample, this clonotype turned up many times. This CDR3 reads CASSWTSGRSVSYEQYF. The CDR3 DNA reads as TGTGCCAGCAGTTGGACTAGCGGGAGGTCCGTCTCCTACGAGCAGTACTTC. The rearrangement links TRBV6-2 or TRBV6-3 to TRBJ2-7, with 14 nucleotides matching TRBD2. CDR1 and CDR2 (germline): MNHEY, SVGEGT. The CDR3 loop spans 17 amino acids. The junction had 5 bases not matched to a gene; V was cut back by 4 bases and J by 0 bases.

The V gene is TRBV15, the J gene TRBJ1-1, with 8 nucleotides matching TRBD1. This CDR3 is built from 15 residues. After removal of 0 bases from V and 5 bases from J, the junction contained 5 bases not matched to a gene. The V gene's germline CDR1 is LNHNV and CDR2 YYDKDF (reference sequence). The CDR3 loop is CATSRDQGALTEAFF. The CDR3 DNA reads as TGTGCCACCAGCAGAGATCAGGGGGCTTTGACTGAAGCTTTCTTT.

This clonotype was counted ten times or more. The chain carries TRBV7-2 and TRBJ1-1; 8 bases fit TRBD1. V lost 2 bases, J lost 1 base, and 6 bases stayed unmatched. CDR3 length equals 16 residues. The germline V gene encodes CDR1 SGHTA and CDR2 FQGNSA. The DNA for the CDR3 is TGTGCCAGCAGCTTAAACATAGGGACAGGGAACACTGAAGCTTTCTTT. Translated: CASSLNIGTGNTEAFF.

The table lists this clonotype with many counts. The V gene is TRBV28, the J gene TRBJ2-1, with a weak D call TRBD2 (5 bases). Per the germline V gene, CDR1 is MDHEN and CDR2 is SYDVKM. V lost 6 bases to trimming and J lost 1 base, with 13 bases between them. This CDR3 spans 15 amino acids. The CDR3 DNA reads as TGTGCCAGCAGCCCCAGCCGGGGATCCTACAATGAGCAGTTCTTC. Translated: CASSPSRGSYNEQFF.

V gene TRBV7-2 combines with J gene TRBJ1-3, with unresolved D. The CDR3 has 13 residues. The ends were cut back, 5 bases at V and 4 bases at J, with 9 bases in the middle. In germline, CDR1 is SGHTA, CDR2 FQGNSA. The CDR3 reads CASSVDVGNTIYF. The CDR3 DNA reads TGTGCCAGCAGCGTCGACGTGGGAAACACCATATATTTT.

Turning to this clonotype: Being one base from a much bigger clone, this may be a read error. The rearrangement uses TRBV3-1 and TRBJ2-1, with TRBD2 as a possible D gene (5 bases). CDR1 and CDR2 (germline): LGHDT, YNNKEL (reference sequence). This CDR3 is 15 amino acids long. In DNA, the CDR3 is TGTGCCACCAGCCGGACCACCGGGGATGCTAATGAGCAGTTCTTC. Amino acids: CATSRTTGDANEQFF.

The chain is built from TRBV12-3 or TRBV12-4 and TRBJ1-1; D not certain. The CDR3 is 14 residues long. Deletions cut 3 bases from V and 6 bases from J, with 14 bases between. The CDR3 sequence: CASSFSGSGSEAFF. The CDR3 DNA sequence: TGTGCCAGCAGTTTTAGTGGTTCAGGATCTGAAGCTTTCTTT.

This clonotype was seen a few times. This chain uses TRBV5-1 with TRBJ1-6, with a weak D call TRBD1 (5 bases). The germline V gene has CDR1 SGHRS and CDR2 YFSETQ. The CDR3 sequence is 15 residues long. V lost 5 bases to trimming and J lost 3 bases, with 12 bases between them. CDR3 loop: CASRPTEGYNSPLHF. The CDR3, as DNA: TGCGCCAGCAGACCGACAGAGGGCTATAATTCACCCCTCCACTTT.

The chain combines TRBV2 with TRBJ1-4; D possibly corresponds to TRBD1 (5 bases). The CDR3 has 18 residues. The germline V and J ends were trimmed by 1 base and 2 bases, with 17 bases remaining between them. Germline V lookup: CDR1 SNHLY, CDR2 FYNNEI. CDR3 amino acids: CASSEEVHGGTTNEKLFF. CDR3 coding DNA: TGTGCCAGCAGTGAAGAGGTTCACGGGGGGACCACTAATGAAAAACTGTTTTTT.

This clonotype turned up a few times. The chain recombines TRBV12-3 or TRBV12-4 with TRBJ1-3; D uncertain. V gave up 5 bases and J gave up 0 bases, with 17 bases separating them. This CDR3 contains 17 residues. CDR3 bases: TGTGCCAGCAGTCCCAATGGACGGATCCTCTCTGGAAACACCATATATTTT. Encoded protein: CASSPNGRILSGNTIYF.

This clonotype was recorded many times. This CDR3 reads CASSWAMGTGELFF. CDR3 nucleotides: TGTGCCAGCAGCTGGGCTATGGGCACCGGGGAGCTGTTTTTT. This rearrangement joins TRBV7-2 to TRBJ2-2; D ambiguous. This CDR3 contains 14 residues. Germline V gene sequence: CDR1 SGHTA, CDR2 FQGNSA. The V gene lost 4 bases and the J gene lost 4 bases, with 10 bases spanning the gap.

This clonotype was seen at least ten times. V and J are TRBV6-1 and TRBJ1-5, with D unresolved. Germline V lookup: CDR1 MNHNS, CDR2 SASEGT. CDR3 length equals 13 residues. V lost 9 bases and J lost 2, with 11 bases in between. The CDR3 sequence is CASTGVGNQPQHF. The CDR3 DNA reads TGTGCCAGTACCGGGGTTGGCAATCAGCCCCAGCATTTT.

A single count supports this clonotype. This sequence joins TRBV30 and TRBJ1-1; no firm D call. This CDR3 spans 14 amino acids. V was shortened by 2 bases and J by 0 bases, with 10 bases between the two germline ends. Germline assignment: CDR1 GTSNPN and CDR2 SVGIG (reference sequence). The CDR3 here is CAWSWSFVNTEAFF. The CDR3 bases are TGTGCCTGGAGTTGGTCGTTCGTGAACACTGAAGCTTTCTTT.

At least ten counts were recorded for this clonotype. This chain joins TRBV7-8 and TRBJ1-1; the match to TRBD1 covers 10 bases. Unmatched junction bases numbered 13, after V lost 5 bases and J lost 4 bases. Germline lookup yields CDR1 SGHVS and CDR2 FQNEAQ. The CDR3 is made up of 17 amino acids. The CDR3 reads CASSLRDRGGWSTEAFF. CDR3 DNA sequence: TGTGCCAGCAGCCTCCGGGACAGGGGTGGTTGGAGCACTGAAGCTTTCTTT.

As to this clonotype: A much larger clone differs from this one at a single base, so this may be a read error. This rearrangement joins TRBV20-1 to TRBJ2-3, with D possibly being TRBD2 (5 bases). Germline assignment: CDR1 DFQATT and CDR2 SNEGSKA (reference sequence). This CDR3 region has 17 residues. The CDR3 nucleotides read TGCAGTGCCAATCCCTTAGGCAGCGGAAAACGAACAGATACGCGGTATTTT. It is translated as CSANPLGSGKRTDTRYF.

This clonotype occurred many times. The rearrangement uses TRBV7-2 and TRBJ1-1; D is perhaps TRBD1 (5 bases). The germline V and J ends were trimmed by 8 bases and 6 bases, with 10 bases remaining between them. CDR1 is SGHTA and CDR2 is FQGNSA in the germline V gene. The length of the CDR3 is 11 residues. The CDR3 spells CASGGRAEAFF. CDR3 in DNA: TGTGCCAGCGGCGGCAGGGCTGAAGCTTTCTTT.

In this sample, this clonotype turned up many times. V usage is TRBV6-6 and J usage is TRBJ1-1; D is unresolved. Between the trimmed V and J ends, which lost 0 bases and 1 base, there was a span of 9 bases. Germline CDR1 and CDR2: MNHNY and SVGAGI (reference sequence). The length of the CDR3 is 15 residues. CDR3 coding DNA: TGTGCCAGCAGTTACTCCTATCAGAAGAACACTGAAGCTTTCTTT. Amino acid sequence: CASSYSYQKNTEAFF.

This clonotype occurred a few times. V is TRBV19 and J is TRBJ1-1; D may be TRBD1 (5 bases). Trimming stripped 4 bases from V and 6 bases from J, with 12 bases between. The CDR3 has 13 residues. Germline loops: CDR1 LNHDA, CDR2 SQIVND (reference sequence). CDR3 amino acids: CASSTPLGAEAFF. As DNA, the CDR3 is TGTGCCAGTAGTACCCCTTTGGGGGCTGAAGCTTTCTTT.

Points on this clonotype: A much larger clone sits a single nucleotide away, making a read error possible. The J gene is TRBJ2-3, the V gene TRBV7-2; 8 bases are a match to TRBD2. There are 14 residues in the CDR3. The germline gives CDR1 SGHTA, CDR2 FQGNSA. CDR3 protein: CASSFREGRDTRYF. The CDR3, as DNA: TGTGCCAGCAGCTTCCGGGAGGGCCGCGATACGCGGTATTTT.

This clonotype was observed a few times. The chain uses TRBV20-1 and TRBJ2-5; 7 nucleotides line up with TRBD2. Germline CDR1 and CDR2: DFQATT and SNEGSKA (reference sequence). J was trimmed by 3 bases and V by 3 bases; bases with no gene match: 13. This CDR3 has 16 residues. The CDR3 coding sequence is TGCAGTGCTAGTTTGGAAGTACGGCTAGCGGAAGAGACCCAGTACTTC. This translates into CSASLEVRLAEETQYF.